This is a list of T cell receptor beta chains from one sample in a study of blood T cells in healthy people across ages. Using its own MiXCR run on the 5' RACE reads, TCRdb lists one record per CDR3 protein. The sample yields some 1.4 million distinct CDR3 sequences, approximately 40% seen once. The sample taken for sequencing was blood. The receptors originated from a woman younger than 30 in good health. CDR3s include the opening cysteine and the closing phenylalanine or tryptophan. A D gene is named only where the DNA matches it firmly. Size is omitted from some rows. Given values are once, few, many or a class for expanded clones.

NA,TRBV6-1,TRBJ2-5,NA,CASTVGLNSRETQYF,TGTGCCAGCACCGTCGGTTTGAACTCCAGGGAGACCCAGTACTTC
NA,TRBV12-3/TRBV12-4,TRBJ2-7,NA,CASSGGHPLEQYF,TGTGCCAGCAGTGGGGGACACCCCTTGGAGCAGTACTTC
NA,TRBV12-3/TRBV12-4,TRBJ2-3,TRBD1,CASSVGQGDTDTQYF,TGTGCCAGCAGTGTCGGACAGGGGGACACAGATACGCAGTATTTT
NA,TRBV20-1,TRBJ2-7,TRBD2,CSAGMTTGTSGTYEQYF,TGCAGTGCTGGGATGACGACCGGGACTAGCGGGACCTACGAGCAGTACTTC
NA,TRBV6-2/TRBV6-3,TRBJ2-7,TRBD1,CASSSHGTGHYEQYF,TGTGCCAGCAGTTCACACGGGACAGGGCACTACGAGCAGTACTTC
NA,TRBV7-9,TRBJ1-4,TRBD1,CASSRGQATNEKLFF,TGTGCCAGCAGCAGAGGACAGGCAACTAATGAAAAACTGTTTTTT
NA,TRBV20-1,TRBJ2-5,NA,CSANFNNEQYF,TGCAGTGCCAACTTCAACAATGAGCAGTACTTC
NA,TRBV29-1,TRBJ2-3,TRBD1,CSVPGQASTDTQYF,TGCAGCGTTCCGGGACAGGCGAGCACAGATACGCAGTATTTT
few,TRBV6-2/TRBV6-3,TRBJ1-2,NA,CASSSNTKNYGYTF,TGTGCCAGCAGTTCGAACACCAAAAACTATGGCTACACCTTC
few,TRBV10-1,TRBJ2-1,NA,CASSESRVEQFF,TGCGCCAGCAGTGAGTCCCGGGTTGAGCAGTTCTTC
few,TRBV20-1,TRBJ2-3,NA,CSATRLNTDTQYF,TGCAGTGCTACACGACTAAACACAGATACGCAGTATTTT
NA,TRBV6-5,TRBJ2-5,NA,CASSTKTVRYNEQYF,TGTGCCAGCAGTACAAAGACAGTCCGATACAATGAGCAGTACTTC
NA,TRBV4-1,TRBJ2-1,NA,CASSQEQVGNEQFF,TGCGCCAGCAGCCAAGAACAAGTTGGGAATGAGCAGTTCTTC
NA,TRBV28,TRBJ1-5,NA,CASSPGGVLSNQPQHF,TGTGCCAGCAGTCCCGGGGGGGTGTTAAGTAATCAGCCCCAGCATTTT
NA,TRBV5-1,TRBJ2-4,TRBD1,CASRGDGTGKNIQYF,TGCGCCAGCAGGGGGGATGGGACAGGCAAAAACATTCAGTACTTC
few,TRBV9,TRBJ2-1,TRBD2,CASSEPVLAGGYNEQFF,TGTGCCAGCAGCGAGCCGGTCTTAGCGGGGGGCTACAATGAGCAGTTCTTC
few,TRBV5-1,TRBJ2-3,NA,CASSPSPPSDTQYF,TGCGCCAGCAGTCCCTCTCCCCCGTCCGATACGCAGTATTTT
NA,TRBV20-1,TRBJ2-1,NA,CSAPERGYSYNEQFF,TGCAGTGCCCCCGAAAGGGGGTACTCCTACAATGAGCAGTTCTTC
few,TRBV3-1,TRBJ2-5,NA,CASSHLGAQETQYF,TGTGCCAGCAGCCACCTGGGGGCTCAAGAGACCCAGTACTTC
NA,TRBV20-1,TRBJ2-2,NA,CSAPVQGTVTGELFF,TGCAGTGCTCCGGTACAGGGAACGGTCACCGGGGAGCTGTTTTTT
NA,TRBV12-3/TRBV12-4,TRBJ2-3,TRBD2,CASSASTSGTDTQYF,TGTGCCAGCAGTGCGAGCACTAGCGGCACAGATACGCAGTATTTT
NA,TRBV4-2,TRBJ2-5,TRBD2,CASSQGQREGLETQYF,TGTGCCAGCAGCCAAGGGCAGCGGGAGGGCTTGGAGACCCAGTACTTC
few,TRBV7-9,TRBJ2-1,NA,CASSLLSGDTYNEQFF,TGTGCCAGCAGCCTCCTCAGCGGGGACACTTACAATGAGCAGTTCTTC
NA,TRBV10-3,TRBJ1-1,NA,CAITQSGRLNTEAFF,TGTGCCATCACCCAATCGGGTCGTTTGAACACTGAAGCTTTCTTT
once,TRBV20-1,TRBJ2-2,TRBD2,CSARGGRAGELFF,TGCAGTGCTAGAGGCGGGAGGGCCGGGGAGCTGTTTTTT
few,TRBV10-3,TRBJ2-7,NA,CAISVGTQENYEQYF,TGTGCCATCAGTGTAGGGACGCAGGAAAACTACGAGCAGTACTTC
few,TRBV20-1,TRBJ2-7,TRBD2,CSARLTSGRYEQYF,TGCAGTGCTAGACTGACTAGCGGGAGGTACGAGCAGTACTTC
few,TRBV20-1,TRBJ2-1,NA,CSARDPAGDSYNEQFF,TGCAGTGCTAGAGATCCAGCGGGTGATTCCTACAATGAGCAGTTCTTC
NA,TRBV5-6,TRBJ1-5,NA,CASSLRGSGSQPQHF,TGTGCCAGCAGCTTGAGGGGGTCAGGAAGTCAGCCCCAGCATTTT
few,TRBV12-3/TRBV12-4,TRBJ2-1,NA,CASSFREVSYNEQFF,TGTGCCAGCAGTTTCAGGGAGGTGTCCTACAATGAGCAGTTCTTC
NA,TRBV5-6,TRBJ1-6,NA,CASSSYFGGNSPLHF,TGTGCCAGCAGCTCATATTTTGGGGGTAATTCACCCCTCCACTTT